This note documents a single T cell receptor beta chain sequence. As yet, its antigen is unknown. Distinct nucleotide sequences in the sample also encode this CDR3. These data come from a study of PD-1 blockade in classical Hodgkin lymphoma. Points from the study as a whole: Baseline TCR diversity was reportedly lower in newly diagnosed patients than in healthy donors. It was reported as lower still in relapsed/refractory patients.

Regarding time point: newly diagnosed, previously untreated cHL patient sample. Libraries were prepared by immunoSEQ multiplex PCR; TCRdb keeps only in-frame clonotypes and omits some of them. The sample comprises about 46,000 clones, roughly 88% of which are singletons, and approximately 4.9% rests with the top ten. V lost 0 bases and J lost 0, with 7 bases in between. This CDR3 contains 15 residues. Germline V gives CDR1 SGDLS, CDR2 YYNGEE. This sequence was found in a human donor with classical Hodgkin lymphoma. The sequencing input was peripheral blood mononuclear cells (PBMCs). V is TRBV9 and J is TRBJ1-3; D may be TRBD1 (6 bases). CDR3 residues: CASSVGTVSGNTIYF. For the CDR3, the DNA is TGTGCCAGCAGCGTAGGGACAGTCTCTGGAAACACCATATATTTT.